This TCR beta chain was recovered during a study of cytomegalovirus exposure and HLA in healthy donors. The PCR had 60 Vbeta and 13 Jbeta primers. Produced via immunoSEQ multiplex PCR; TCRdb's table is partial and in-frame only. The listing contains some 120,000 clones. CDR3 length: 14 amino acids. With 7 bases removed from V and 2 bases from J, the gap between germline ends came to 12 bases. The V gene's germline CDR1 is MNHEY and CDR2 SMNVEV (reference sequence). General observations from the study: The authors judged a highly shared variant cluster likely a sequencing artifact. Roughly even sequencing depth across donors was the assumption behind the presence/absence analyses. Later work showed greater clonal expansion in HLA-associated TCR beta chains than in equally common others.

About this clone: Its antigen is still unknown.

This TCR came from a woman aged 55 to 70 in good health and CMV-seronegative. The specimen was PBMCs. The V call is TRBV27, the J call TRBJ2-1, with D possibly TRBD2 on 6 matching bases. CDR3 bases: TGTGCCAGCATGCGGGACCCAGCCTACAATGAGCAGTTCTTC. Protein: CASMRDPAYNEQFF.